A selection of T cell receptor beta chains follows, all from one sample in a study of T cells in narcolepsy. Some clones are missing from TCRdb's copy, which holds only in-frame ones; the method was immunoSEQ multiplex PCR. The repertoire consists of about 40,000 clones, with around 88% occurring once and the leading ten covering around 1.2%. The material sequenced was CD45RA- memory CD4+ T cells from PBMCs. Receptor source: a human donor with narcolepsy. CDR3s include the opening cysteine and the closing phenylalanine or tryptophan. Each record gives: J gene, V gene, clone size, D gene, CDR3 DNA, CDR3 protein. D genes are given only for firm matches. Clone sizes are given selectively: once, few, many, or a class where the clone is expanded.

TRBJ1-2 TRBV11-3 few . TGTGCCAGCAGCGCATTAAGGGAGGGTGGCTACACCTTC CASSALREGGYTF
TRBJ1-1 TRBV11-2 once . TGTGCCAGCAGCGTTGGACAGATGAACACTGAAGCTTTCTTT CASSVGQMNTEAFF
TRBJ2-5 TRBV4-2 . TRBD2 TGTGCCAGCAGCCAAGGGACTAGCGGGGGGTGGGAGCAGTACTTC CASSQGTSGGWEQYF
TRBJ2-5 TRBV19 . . TGTGCCAGTAGTATCCGGGCAGGGGGGTCGGGGACCCAGTACTTC CASSIRAGGSGTQYF
TRBJ1-4 TRBV27 . TRBD1 TGTGCCAGCAGGGCCCTGACAGGGGGATTGGCAAAACTGTTTTTT CASRALTGGLAKLFF
TRBJ1-1 TRBV28 few TRBD1 TGTGCCAGCAGAACCCCGGACAGGGCCAGGGCTTTCTTT CASRTPDRARAFF
TRBJ2-2 TRBV7-8 . . TGTGCCAGCAGCTTAGCCGCGACCGCAACCGGGGAGCTGTTTTTT CASSLAATATGELFF
TRBJ1-6 TRBV2 . TRBD1 TGTGCCAGCTTGCCCCGGACAGGGGGAAATTCACCCCTCCACTTT CASLPRTGGNSPLHF
TRBJ1-6 TRBV5-6 . TRBD1 TGTGCCAGCAGCTTGGGGACAGGGTGGTATTCCTATAATTCACCCCTCCACTTT CASSLGTGWYSYNSPLHF
TRBJ2-3 TRBV6-5 once . TGTGCCAGCAGCTCCCGACTCTCCCAGGCAGATACGCAGTATTTT CASSSRLSQADTQYF
TRBJ1-3 TRBV30 once . TGTGCCGGCGGGAGGGGGACTGGAAACACCATATATTTT CAGGRGTGNTIYF
TRBJ1-2 TRBV7-8 . TRBD1 TGTGCCAGCAGCCCCACAGGGGGCTATGGCTACACCTTC CASSPTGGYGYTF
TRBJ1-4 TRBV6-1 . . TGTGCCAGCAGCGACAGTATCAATGAAAAACTGTTTTTT CASSDSINEKLFF
TRBJ1-1 TRBV25-1 few . . CASSLGTGAFF
TRBJ1-1 TRBV4-1 . . TGCGCCAGCAGCCAAGATGTCCAGGGTGCGAACACTGAAGCTTTCTTT CASSQDVQGANTEAFF
TRBJ2-7 TRBV6-1 . TRBD1 TGTGCCAGCAAATCGCCGGGACAGGGAACCTACGAGCAGTACTTC CASKSPGQGTYEQYF
TRBJ1-3 TRBV9 . . TGTGCCAGCAGCCCCTACTCTGGAAACACCATATATTTT CASSPYSGNTIYF
TRBJ1-1 TRBV7-2 . TRBD1 TGTGCCAGCAGCCGCCAAGGACAGGGCGAAGCTTTCTTT CASSRQGQGEAFF
TRBJ2-5 TRBV10-3 few . TGTGCCATCAGTGAGCCCTTGGTGGAGACCCAGTACTTC CAISEPLVETQYF
TRBJ2-1 TRBV5-8 few . TGTGCCAGCAGCTACGAGTATAGGGAGCAGTTCTTC CASSYEYREQFF
TRBJ1-6 TRBV7-8 once . TGTGCCAGCAGCTTAGCCCTATACAGGTTCCCACCCCTCCACTTT CASSLALYRFPPLHF
TRBJ1-1 TRBV7-8 . . TGTGCCAGCAGCCCGGTCCCGGGGAACACTGAAGCTTTCTTT CASSPVPGNTEAFF
TRBJ2-7 TRBV6-1 . . TGTGCCAGCAGGGACGGGAAAGGTGAGCAGTACTTC CASRDGKGEQYF
TRBJ2-1 TRBV5-6 . TRBD2 TGTGCCAGCAGCCCGGGACTAGCGGGCTCCTACAATGAGCAGTTCTTC CASSPGLAGSYNEQFF
TRBJ2-2 TRBV25-1 . . TGTGCCAGCAGTGAACCGGGACTTCTCACCGGGGAGCTGTTTTTT CASSEPGLLTGELFF
TRBJ1-1 TRBV30 . . TGTGCCTGGCAAGGCCTAGTTAGCACTGAAGCTTTCTTT CAWQGLVSTEAFF
TRBJ2-3 TRBV18 . . TGTGCCAGCTCACCACCGGCCACAGATACGCAGTATTTT CASSPPATDTQYF
TRBJ2-6 TRBV5-1 . . TGCGCCAGCAGCTGGAGGCAGGGGAGCTCTGGGGCCAACGTCCTGACTTTC CASSWRQGSSGANVLTF
TRBJ1-5 TRBV5-8 . TRBD1 TGTGCCAGCAGCTTGTGGCAGGGGGCAAATCAGCCCCAGCATTTT CASSLWQGANQPQHF
TRBJ2-7 TRBV2 once . TGTGCCAGCAGCATAGAGGGGACTTCCTACGAGCAGTACTTC CASSIEGTSYEQYF
TRBJ2-1 TRBV15 . TRBD2 TGTGCCACCAGCAGAGTCGTAGCGGGAGGGCCTTACAATGAGCAGTTCTTC CATSRVVAGGPYNEQFF
TRBJ2-5 TRBV6-5 . . TGTGCCCTCCACCCCCGGGTCCCCAATCAAGAGACCCAGTACTTC CALHPRVPNQETQYF
TRBJ2-3 TRBV6-1 . . TGTGCCAGCAGTGGGCGGACAGGGAGGGGCACAGATACGCAGTATTTT CASSGRTGRGTDTQYF
TRBJ2-7 TRBV18 . TRBD1 TGTGCCAGCTCGCTGGGACAGGGTAACGAGCAGTACTTC CASSLGQGNEQYF
TRBJ1-1 TRBV7-2 . . TGTGCCAGCAGCTTAGATCGGGGTATGACTGAAGCTTTCTTT CASSLDRGMTEAFF
TRBJ2-7 TRBV4-2 . TRBD2 TGTGCCAGCAGCCAAGAGACTAGCGGGGCCGGGGAGCAGTACTTC CASSQETSGAGEQYF
TRBJ1-2 TRBV11-2 . TRBD1 TGTGCCAGCAGACGGTCGGGACAGGGGGCAGGCGGCTACACCTTC CASRRSGQGAGGYTF
TRBJ2-7 TRBV5-6 . . TGTGCCAGCAGCCGGACTCGCTCCTACGAGCAGTACTTC CASSRTRSYEQYF
TRBJ1-3 TRBV5-8 . . TGTGCCAGCAGCCGGGGCGAGGGAAACACCATATATTTT CASSRGEGNTIYF
TRBJ1-2 TRBV18 few . TGTGCCAGCTCACCACCGACCGGGTTTGATGGCTACACCTTC CASSPPTGFDGYTF
TRBJ1-1 TRBV11-1 . . TGTGCCAGCAGCTTAATGACAGGTAACACTGAAGCTTTCTTT CASSLMTGNTEAFF
TRBJ1-5 TRBV5-1 . . TGCGCCAGCAGCAGGGACGGGGTGGATCAGCCCCAGCATTTT CASSRDGVDQPQHF
TRBJ2-1 TRBV29-1 . TRBD2 TGCAGCGTTGATTCTGCGGGAGGATTCAATGAGCAGTTCTTC CSVDSAGGFNEQFF
TRBJ1-5 TRBV5-8 . . TGTGCCAGCAGCTTGCAGGGGCAGGTCAATCAGCCCCAGCATTTT CASSLQGQVNQPQHF
TRBJ2-1 TRBV9 . . TGTGCCAGCAGCGGGAGATCTAATGTAGGTGAGCAGTTCTTC CASSGRSNVGEQFF
TRBJ1-1 TRBV11-3 . TRBD1 TGTGCCAGCAGCTTTCAGGGGGGAGACACTGAAGCTTTCTTT CASSFQGGDTEAFF
TRBJ1-4 TRBV6-6 . TRBD1 TGTGCCAGCAGTCATCCGGGACAGGGAGAAAAACTGTTTTTT CASSHPGQGEKLFF
TRBJ2-5 TRBV14 . . TGTGCCAGCAGCCAGTCTCGGGTTTTGGAGACCCAGTACTTC CASSQSRVLETQYF
TRBJ2-3 TRBV5-6 once TRBD2 TGTGCCAGCAGCTTGATAGGACTAGCGGGAACTGGGGATACGCAGTATTTT CASSLIGLAGTGDTQYF
TRBJ2-3 TRBV7-9 . TRBD1 TGTGCCAGCTTAAGAGACCTAAACAGGGGCACAGCAGGTACGCAGTATTTT CASLRDLNRGTAGTQYF
TRBJ2-2 TRBV6-5 . . TGTGCCAGCAGTTACTCCGTCTCAACCGGGGAGCTGTTTTTT CASSYSVSTGELFF
TRBJ1-5 TRBV6-9 . TRBD1 TGTGCCAGCAGTTCAGGACAGGGGAAGTTATGGCCCCAGCATTTT CASSSGQGKLWPQHF